This T cell receptor (beta chain) was captured in a study of shared clonotypes between healthy human individuals. For the study at large: Per donor, CD8 memory used one plate, CD8 naive used two, CD4 memory used three and CD4 naive used three. Study-wide findings and caveats: Measured sharing among donors was expected to vary with sequencing depth.

Germline-derived CDR1 and CDR2 are SGHNT and YYREEE (reference sequence). Deletions cut 4 bases from V and 4 bases from J, with 16 bases between. The CDR3 length is 15 residues. Notes on this clone: Its antigen remains unidentified.

Authors' analysis steps: ImmunoSEQ only sent back junction sequences with no quality scores, so filtering was done differently. Generated by immunoSEQ multiplex PCR, the TCRdb table keeps only in-frame clones and is missing some. V, J and clone size reflect that table, while D and trimming were determined from the DNA. The sample lists hundreds of thousands of clones, about 80% seen once, with around 1.8% in the top ten. Sequences were obtained from memory CD4+ T cells sorted from blood. The subset: CD45RA-negative fraction. This receptor was identified in a woman aged 30 to 39 in good health. The rearrangement joins TRBV5-4 to TRBJ2-3, with D possibly being TRBD1 or TRBD2 (5 bases each). This CDR3 is CASSRPGTDPDTQYF. CDR3 nucleotides: TGTGCCAGCAGCCGCCCGGGGACCGACCCAGATACGCAGTATTTT.